These 8 T cell receptor beta chains originate from one sample sequenced in a study of STAT5B mutations in CD4+ large granular lymphocyte leukemia (dated by TCRdb to between 2021 and 2024). The library came from the immunoSEQ multiplex PCR assay. TCRdb holds this immuneACCESS table with in-frame rearrangements only. Some clones are missing; in checked studies, unresolved V genes explain under half, and the rest has no known cause. For this sample there are fewer than 25,000 clones; roughly 87% appear just once. The ten biggest clones cover around 9.2% of the sample. Material: CD4+ T cells from blood buffy coats. The receptors originated from a human donor in good health.

J is TRBJ2-1 and V is TRBV7-2; D not resolved. The V and J ends lost 5 bases and 0 bases respectively, with 14 bases between them. CDR3 length: 16 residues. Germline V lookup: CDR1 SGHTA, CDR2 FQGNSA. The CDR3 nucleotides are TGTGCCAGCAGCCTCTCGAGCTCAAGCTCCTACAATGAGCAGTTCTTC. It codes for CASSLSSSSSYNEQFF. The complete variable domain, with remaining parts taken from reference TRBV7-2 and TRBJ2-1, reads GAGVSQSPSNKVTEKGKDVELRCDPISGHTALYWYRQSLGQGLEFLIYFQGNSAPDKSGLPSDRFSAERTGGSVSTLTIQRTQQEDSAVYLCASSLSSSSSYNEQFFGPGTRLTVL.

This chain links TRBV2 with TRBJ2-1; 9 bases agree with TRBD2. From germline, CDR1 is SNHLY and CDR2 FYNNEI. The length of the CDR3 is 15 residues. The V gene end was trimmed by 4 bases and the J gene end by 4 bases; junction bases not matched to a gene: 5. Here the CDR3 reads CASSGGLAGYNEQFF. For the CDR3, the DNA is TGTGCCAGCAGTGGGGGACTAGCTGGGTACAATGAGCAGTTCTTC. Using reference TRBV2 and TRBJ2-1 for the parts outside the CDR3, the full variable domain is EPEVTQTPSHQVTQMGQEVILRCVPISNHLYFYWYRQILGQKVEFLVSFYNNEISEKSEIFDDQFSVERPDGSNFTLKIRSTKLEDSAMYFCASSGGLAGYNEQFFGPGTRLTVL.

Points on this clone: One junction end does not reproduce the germline sequence, and a read error may be involved. This chain uses TRBV19 with TRBJ1-3; no firm D call. Germline CDR1 reads LNHDA; CDR2 reads SQIVND (reference sequence). The CDR3 has 13 residues. In DNA form, the CDR3 reads TGTGCCAGTAGGATAGAAGGTGGAAACACCATATATTTT. This encodes CASRIEGGNTIYF. Looking up the rest from reference TRBV19 and TRBJ1-3 gives the full variable domain: DGGITQSPKYLFRKEGQNVTLSCEQNLNHDAMYWYRQDPGQGLRLIYYSQIVNDFQKGDIAEGYSVSREKKESFPLTVTSAQKNPTAFYLCASRIEGGNTIYFGEGSWLTVV.

This chain uses TRBV5-1 with TRBJ2-3; D might be TRBD2 (6 bases). The CDR3 runs to 14 residues. Deletions cut 9 bases from V and 0 bases from J, with 14 bases between. The germline V gene encodes CDR1 SGHRS and CDR2 YFSETQ. The CDR3 bases are TGCGCCACCAAGCCCGGGACTAGCACAGATACGCAGTATTTT. Translation: CATKPGTSTDTQYF.

In DNA, the CDR3 is TGTGCCAGCAGAGATGTAGGGGGAAATGAAAAACTGTTTTTT. Protein: CASRDVGGNEKLFF. J is TRBJ1-4 and V is TRBV28; tentatively, D is TRBD1 (6 bases). Germline CDR1 MDHEN, CDR2 SYDVKM. This CDR3 region has 14 residues. V was shortened by 6 bases and J by 5 bases, with 13 bases between the two germline ends.

The chain links TRBV19 to TRBJ1-1, with 7 bases fitting TRBD1. Trimming cost V 5 bases and J 1 base; bases outside gene matches: 4. This CDR3 region has 14 residues. Per the germline V gene, CDR1 is LNHDA and CDR2 is SQIVND (reference sequence). In DNA, the CDR3 is TGTGCCAGTAGTCGGACAGGAACGAACACTGAAGCTTTCTTT. Translated, it gives CASSRTGTNTEAFF. The full variable domain, in which reference TRBV19 and TRBJ1-1 provide the parts outside the CDR3, is DGGITQSPKYLFRKEGQNVTLSCEQNLNHDAMYWYRQDPGQGLRLIYYSQIVNDFQKGDIAEGYSVSREKKESFPLTVTSAQKNPTAFYLCASSRTGTNTEAFFGQGTRLTVV.

The V call is TRBV10-3, the J call TRBJ1-1; D call uncertain. Germline-derived CDR1 and CDR2 are ENHRY and SYGVKD. This CDR3 has 14 residues. The germline V and J ends were trimmed by 0 bases and 4 bases, with 9 bases remaining between them. The CDR3, as DNA: TGTGCCATCAGTGAGTCCGAATGGAGCACTGAAGCTTTCTTT. Translated, it gives CAISESEWSTEAFF.

The chain couples TRBV2 to TRBJ2-2, with 7 bases aligning to TRBD1. CDR3 size: 15 residues. From germline, CDR1 is SNHLY and CDR2 FYNNEI. The V and J ends lost 5 bases and 1 base, in that order; junction bases with no gene match: 4. The CDR3 loop is CASSPRTGNTGELFF. The CDR3 nucleotides read TGTGCCAGCAGTCCTCGGACAGGGAACACCGGGGAGCTGTTTTTT.